The sequence of this TCR beta chain was determined in a study of T-cell memory formation after mild COVID-19. One entry per CDR3 protein results from TCRdb running MiXCR on the 5' RACE reads. Of about 210,000 distinct CDR3 sequences in the sample, around 26% were seen once. Germline V gene data show CDR1 as MGHDK and CDR2 as SYGVNS. The CDR3 has 13 residues. Trimming shortened V by 3 bases and J by 0 bases, and 5 bases separated the two germline ends. This clonotype was obtained from an adult woman who had mild COVID-19 (a few samples of this study predate the infection). Cell type and time point are not known. The chain has TRBV25-1 and TRBJ1-2; D unresolved. The specimen was PBMCs or a T cell subset sorted from them (not recorded which). CDR3 region: CASSDTTNYGYTF. The CDR3 DNA follows: TGTGCCAGCAGTGACACCACTAACTATGGCTACACCTTC.